The 14 T cell receptor beta chains below were found in one sample sequenced in a study of shared clonotypes between healthy human individuals. TCRdb's copy holds only in-frame clones and misses some; the assay was immunoSEQ multiplex PCR. This sample has under 550,000 clones; 90% to 96% occur once, and the top ten carry 0.06%. The sequenced material came from naive CD4+ T cells sorted from blood. The subset is: CD45RA+ positively selected. The receptors stem from a woman in her twenties or thirties in good health.

This chain uses TRBV5-6 with TRBJ1-2; 8 bases align to TRBD1. The CDR3 contains 13 residues. With V trimmed by 4 bases and J by 3 bases, 2 bases remained unmatched. Per the germline V gene, CDR1 is SGHDT and CDR2 is YYEEEE. The CDR3 here is CASSPGQDYGYTF. CDR3 in DNA: TGTGCCAGCAGCCCGGGACAGGACTATGGCTACACCTTC.

The CDR3 is CASAGTPRHEQYF. The CDR3 nucleotides are TGTGCCAGCGCGGGGACCCCTCGGCACGAGCAGTACTTC. This chain links TRBV28 with TRBJ2-7; tentatively, D is TRBD2 (6 bases). Germline V CDR1 and CDR2: MDHEN, SYDVKM. The CDR3 sequence is 13 residues long. V lost 8 bases, J lost 5 bases, and 16 bases lay in between. The variable domain in full, with the rest retrieved from reference TRBV28 and TRBJ2-7, is DVKVTQSSRYLVKRTGEKVFLECVQDMDHENMFWYRQDPGLGLRLIYFSYDVKMKEKGDIPEGYSVSREKKERFSLILESASTNQTSMYLCASAGTPRHEQYFGPGTRLTVT.

The chain combines TRBV28 with TRBJ2-5; D not resolved. Germline V gene sequence: CDR1 MDHEN, CDR2 SYDVKM. Deletions cut 3 bases from V and 1 base from J, with 9 bases between. The CDR3 has 14 amino acids. The CDR3 loop reads CASSFEQIQETQYF. The CDR3 nucleotides read TGTGCCAGCAGTTTCGAACAGATCCAAGAGACCCAGTACTTC. The full variable domain, completed using reference TRBV28 and TRBJ2-5, is DVKVTQSSRYLVKRTGEKVFLECVQDMDHENMFWYRQDPGLGLRLIYFSYDVKMKEKGDIPEGYSVSREKKERFSLILESASTNQTSMYLCASSFEQIQETQYFGPGTRLLVL.

This chain joins TRBV6-5 and TRBJ2-7, with 7 positions matching TRBD1. V lost 7 bases and J lost 2; bases outside the gene matches: 8. The CDR3 is 14 residues long. Germline V gene sequence: CDR1 MNHEY, CDR2 SVGAGI. For the CDR3, the DNA is TGTGCCAGCAAAGTATCGGGACAGACCTACGAGCAGTACTTC. Residues: CASKVSGQTYEQYF.

The genes are TRBV28 and TRBJ1-5; D is unclear. Germline CDR1 is MDHEN and CDR2 is SYDVKM. V was clipped by 2 bases and J by 3 bases, with 8 bases between them. The CDR3 loop spans 14 amino acids. CDR3 bases: TGTGCCAGCAGTTTACTCAGTATCAATCAGCCCCAGCATTTT. Translated, it gives CASSLLSINQPQHF. Complete variable domain (other parts from reference TRBV28 and TRBJ1-5): DVKVTQSSRYLVKRTGEKVFLECVQDMDHENMFWYRQDPGLGLRLIYFSYDVKMKEKGDIPEGYSVSREKKERFSLILESASTNQTSMYLCASSLLSINQPQHFGDGTRLSIL.

The chain combines TRBV19 with TRBJ2-3; D is perhaps TRBD1 or TRBD2 (5 bases each). This CDR3 has 14 residues. V was pared by 3 bases and J by 5 bases, with 12 bases between. Germline-derived CDR1 and CDR2 are LNHDA and SQIVND (reference sequence). This CDR3 reads CASSIDRGGDTQYF. In nucleotides, the CDR3 is TGTGCCAGTAGTATTGACCGGGGCGGAGATACGCAGTATTTT.

The V and J genes are TRBV5-1 and TRBJ2-7, with D possibly being TRBD2 (6 bases). CDR1 and CDR2 from the germline V gene are SGHRS and YFSETQ. V lost 1 base and J lost 3, with 8 bases in between. The CDR3 has 13 amino acids. The CDR3 sequence is CASSLISGYEQYF. DNA of the CDR3: TGCGCCAGCAGCTTGATTAGCGGCTACGAGCAGTACTTC. Filled out from reference TRBV5-1 and TRBJ2-7, the complete variable domain reads KAGVTQTPRYLIKTRGQQVTLSCSPISGHRSVSWYQQTPGQGLQFLFEYFSETQRNKGNFPGRFSGRQFSNSRSEMNVSTLELGDSALYLCASSLISGYEQYFGPGTRLTVT.

This clone was recorded once. The chain combines TRBV27 with TRBJ2-1; possible D gene TRBD2, 5 bases. Per germline, CDR1 MNHEY and CDR2 SMNVEV (reference sequence). Trimming cost V 6 bases and J 3 bases, with 21 bases left between them. The length of the CDR3 is 17 residues. The CDR3 region has the DNA TGTGCCAGCAGCATTCGTAATAGCGACATCCGCTACAATGAGCAGTTCTTC. It specifies CASSIRNSDIRYNEQFF.

The chain is built from TRBV7-9 and TRBJ2-5; D may be TRBD1 (5 bases). The DNA end is more similar to TRBJ2-7, so the J call may be wrong. The CDR3 loop spans 12 amino acids. Germline assignment: CDR1 SEHNR and CDR2 FQNEAQ (reference sequence). The CDR3 protein is CASSDRSYEQYF. In DNA form, the CDR3 reads TGTGCCAGCAGCGACAGATCCTACGAGCAGTACTTC.

V is TRBV27 and J is TRBJ2-7; D remains unclear. The CDR3 spans 16 residues. With 4 bases removed from V and 3 bases from J, the gap between germline ends came to 19 bases. Germline values: CDR1 MNHEY, CDR2 SMNVEV (reference sequence). CDR3 sequence: CASSSPSRMRFYEQYF. CDR3 coding DNA: TGTGCCAGCAGTTCCCCGAGCCGGATGCGTTTCTACGAGCAGTACTTC.

The sample holds one count of this clone. This chain joins TRBV6-1 and TRBJ1-6; TRBD1 aligns across 8 bases. The V gene's germline CDR1 is MNHNS and CDR2 SASEGT. J was trimmed by 0 bases and V by 5 bases; bases with no gene match: 9. This CDR3 is 18 amino acids long. In DNA form, the CDR3 reads TGTGCCAGCAGTCAAGAACGGACAGGGAGCTCCTATAATTCACCCCTCCACTTT. Its protein is CASSQERTGSSYNSPLHF.

This chain joins TRBV10-1 and TRBJ2-1; 9 bases are a match to TRBD2. Germline lookup yields CDR1 WNHNN and CDR2 SYGVQD (reference sequence). The CDR3 is 13 residues long. Trimming removed 7 bases from V and 7 bases from J; junction bases left unmatched: 5. CDR3 amino acids: CASNNLAGNEQFF. In DNA form, the CDR3 reads TGCGCCAGCAATAATCTAGCGGGGAATGAGCAGTTCTTC.

CDR3 nucleotide sequence: TGTGCCAGCTCACCGTTCAAGGAGAGGGCCACAGATACGCAGTATTTT. Protein product: CASSPFKERATDTQYF. The chain combines TRBV18 with TRBJ2-3, with a tentative D call TRBD2 (5 bases). The CDR3 contains 16 residues. V gave up 3 bases and J gave up 2 bases, with 15 bases separating them. CDR1 is KGHSH, CDR2 LQKENI, per germline.

The J gene is TRBJ2-1, the V gene TRBV11-2; 10 bases line up with TRBD2. In germline, CDR1 is SGHAT, CDR2 FQNNGV. The junction had 9 bases not matched to a gene; V was cut back by 0 bases and J by 7 bases. This CDR3 has 17 amino acids. The CDR3 reads CASSLEGSSGSWNEQFF. For the CDR3, the DNA is TGTGCCAGCAGCTTAGAAGGGTCTAGCGGGAGTTGGAATGAGCAGTTCTTC.